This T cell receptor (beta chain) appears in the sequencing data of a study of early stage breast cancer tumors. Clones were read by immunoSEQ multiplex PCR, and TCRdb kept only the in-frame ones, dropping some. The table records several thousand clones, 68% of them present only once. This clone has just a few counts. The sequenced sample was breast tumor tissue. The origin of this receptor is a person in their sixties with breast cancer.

The CDR3 is CAIGDRGGVDTEAFF. For the CDR3, the DNA is TGTGCCATCGGGGACAGGGGAGGAGTTGACACTGAAGCTTTCTTT. This chain uses TRBV5-4 with TRBJ1-1; 10 positions match TRBD1. Germline assignment: CDR1 SGHNT and CDR2 YYREEE (reference sequence). V lost 9 bases and J lost 3; bases outside the gene matches: 11. The CDR3 runs 15 residues. Complete variable domain (other parts from reference TRBV5-4 and TRBJ1-1): ETGVTQSPTHLIKTRGQQVTLRCSSQSGHNTVSWYQQALGQGPQFIFQYYREEENGRGNFPPRFSGLQFPNYSSELNVNALELDDSALYLCAIGDRGGVDTEAFFGQGTRLTVV.